This T cell receptor (beta chain) emerged from a study of T cell repertoires in cytomegalovirus infection (dated by TCRdb to the late 2010s). At the level of the whole study: Alongside well-studied HLA-B-restricted epitopes, the peptide stimulations were aimed at recently identified HLA-C-restricted CMV epitopes, whose presentation resists viral immunomodulation. Donor HLA type was relevant to the analysis, because carriage of CMV infection together with the matching HLA type was indicated by public TCR beta signatures.

Instrument on record: Illumina HiSeq 1500. The public reads were run again by TCRdb, first through fastp at Q25 and then through MiXCR, and only productive beta chains were kept. When rows share a CDR3 protein, they turn into one entry using the most common DNA and genes. In all, the sample holds 450,000 to 650,000 distinct CDR3 sequences, and just under 40% of those were seen once. The top ten clones comprise over 45% of the sample. As regards this clonotype: Its specific antigen is unknown. One base away there is no much larger clone; base qualities are not given.

Overall study outcomes, separate from this receptor: The ex vivo response was dominated by HLA-C-restricted CMV-specific TCR beta clonotypes, and the single most frequent clonotype in two of eight donors was supplied by these HLA-C-restricted clonotypes. In both this cohort and an independent roughly 400-donor cohort, the cumulative frequency of public TCR beta family members distinguished carriers of CMV infection plus the relevant HLA type.

The treatment or condition label corresponds to: in vitro stimulation with specific CMV peptide epitopes to enrich CMV-specific T cells. Trimmed from V: 6 bases; trimmed from J: 3 bases; junction bases lacking a gene match: 2. Measured from the cysteine to the phenylalanine, the CDR3 is 14 residues long. Only CDR3 DNA is held: 42 bases, read in frame from base 1. In the germline V gene, CDR1 corresponds to SNHLY and CDR2 to FYNNEI. The material sequenced was cultured PBMCs, taken from culture after CMV antigen stimulation. This TCR came from a human donor in good health (CMV status not recorded). Some clones in this sample may be carry-over from other donors' samples. Recombination joined TRBV2 with TRBJ1-6; TRBD1 aligns with 7 central bases. The CDR3 is CASRRDSYNSPLHF. The DNA sequence reads TGTGCCAGCAGGAGGGACAGCTATAATTCACCCCTCCACTTT.